This T cell receptor (beta chain) was recorded in a study of response to subunit inactivated influenza vaccine. Points from the study as a whole: The authors proposed limited new T cell recruitment per seasonal influenza vaccination.

In TCRdb, the RT-PCR reads were re-called with MiXCR into one record per CDR3 protein. The sample lists 650,000 to 700,000 distinct CDR3 sequences, roughly 14% occurring once. Germline V gene sequence: CDR1 LGHNA, CDR2 YNFKEQ. Unmatched junction bases numbered 7, after V lost 3 bases and J lost 6 bases. The CDR3 has 16 amino acids. This clonotype appeared a few times. Antigen specificity is unknown. The sequence derives from a man aged 50 or older who received an inactivated influenza vaccine. The chain couples TRBV4-2 to TRBJ2-1; 11 nucleotides line up with TRBD2. This material consisted of PBMCs from blood, taken 11 to 12 days after vaccination. CDR3: CASSHGGTSGGNEQFF. CDR3 in DNA: TGTGCCAGCAGCCACGGAGGGACTAGCGGAGGCAATGAGCAGTTCTTC.